This T cell receptor beta chain stems from a study of blood T cell repertoires in COVID-19. The CDR3 is 16 residues long. The germline CDR1 and CDR2 sequences are SGDLS and YYNGEE. Trimming removed 4 bases at V and 2 bases at J, with 16 bases between. Method: immunoSEQ multiplex PCR; TCRdb's copy keeps in-frame clones and lacks some. Of about 50,000 clones listed, roughly 83% are singletons. Sequences were obtained from peripheral blood. The chain employs TRBV9 and TRBJ2-1, with a tentative D call TRBD1 (5 bases). This sequence originates from a man between 65 and 85 years old with active COVID-19. The CDR3 coding sequence is TGTGCCAGCAGCCCATCGGCAGGGCATCCCTACAATGAGCAGTTCTTC. Its translation: CASSPSAGHPYNEQFF.